This is a list of T cell receptor beta chains from one sample in a study of graft-versus-host responses after intestinal transplantation. The assay was immunoSEQ multiplex PCR, and TCRdb's table has in-frame clones only and misses some. The sample contains around 9,400 clones, 90% to 95% of which appear only once. The sample here was bone marrow, taken approximately 520 days after intestinal transplantation. The receptors were sampled from a human patient who received an intestinal transplant, so some T cells may come from the graft donor. The CDR3 runs from the conserved cysteine through the conserved F or W. D genes are given only for firm matches. Rows give clone size only sometimes, using once, few, many, or a class for an expanded clone.

v_gene,j_gene,abundance,d_gene,CDR3nt,CDR3aa
TRBV28,TRBJ1-3,.,.,TGTGCCAGCAGCCCGCCTGGAGGGGGGGACACCATATATTTT,CASSPPGGGDTIYF
TRBV6-4,TRBJ2-1,few,TRBD2,TGTGCCAGCAGTAGCGGGAGGAGCTCCTACAATGAGCAGTTCTTC,CASSSGRSSYNEQFF
TRBV14,TRBJ2-7,.,.,TGTGCCAGCAGCCAAGGATTCCGGGTCGTGGACCTCTACGAGCAGTACTTC,CASSQGFRVVDLYEQYF
TRBV28,TRBJ2-3,.,.,TGTGCCAGCAGTTCCCCCTCTCATACGCAGTATTTT,CASSSPSHTQYF
TRBV7-9,TRBJ2-1,.,.,TGTGCCAGCAGCTTAGCCCCGAGGCTTGAGTGGTACAATGAGCAGTTCTTC,CASSLAPRLEWYNEQFF
TRBV4-1,TRBJ2-7,.,TRBD2,TGCGCCAGCAGCCAAGATCTAGCGGGATGGAGCGAGCAGTACTTC,CASSQDLAGWSEQYF
TRBV6-1,TRBJ2-7,.,.,TGTGCCAGCACCAACCCGGACTGGGCCGAGCAGTACTTC,CASTNPDWAEQYF
TRBV7-1,TRBJ2-7,.,TRBD2,TGTGCCAGCAGGGGCGGGAGCACCTACGAGCAGTACTTC,CASRGGSTYEQYF
TRBV19,TRBJ2-3,once,.,TGTGCCAGTAGTATTAACGACGGAAGCCTTCGTTCCCGCACAGATACGCAGTATTTT,CASSINDGSLRSRTDTQYF
TRBV28,TRBJ2-5,.,.,TGTGCCAGCAGTTTTTCTGTTTCGGGATTACAAGAGACCCAGTACTTC,CASSFSVSGLQETQYF
TRBV5-1,TRBJ1-1,.,.,TGCGCCAGCAGCTTGGAGGTGTTCATGAACACTGAAGCTTTCTTT,CASSLEVFMNTEAFF
TRBV7-3,TRBJ2-2,.,TRBD1,TGTGCCAGCAGCACCCGGACAGGGGCCGGGGAGCTGTTTTTT,CASSTRTGAGELFF
TRBV6-5,TRBJ1-4,.,TRBD1,TGTGCCAGCAGTTACTCGAGTAGCAGGGGGGGGGAAAAACTGTTTTTT,CASSYSSSRGGEKLFF
TRBV5-1,TRBJ2-7,.,.,TGCGCCAGCAGCTCCGGGCCCCCGAAAGGCATATACGAGCAGTACTTC,CASSSGPPKGIYEQYF
TRBV7-3,TRBJ2-5,once,.,TGTGCCAGCAGTCCGAACGGGATCCAAGAGACCCAGTACTTC,CASSPNGIQETQYF
TRBV9,TRBJ2-1,.,.,TGTGCCAGCAGCGCGGAGGACTCCTACAATGAGCAGTTCTTC,CASSAEDSYNEQFF
TRBV6-5,TRBJ2-7,.,TRBD1,TGTGCCAGCAGCTTCGGGACAGCCTACGAGCAGTACTTC,CASSFGTAYEQYF
TRBV6-5,TRBJ1-2,.,.,TGTGCCAGCAGTAAAAGGGAAGGCTATGGCTACACCTTC,CASSKREGYGYTF
TRBV5-5,TRBJ2-5,.,.,TGTGCCAGCAGCTTGGCCAAGCAGGGGCGTTGGGAGACCCAGTACTTC,CASSLAKQGRWETQYF
TRBV5-1,TRBJ2-7,once,.,TGCGCCAGCAAAGTACGGCTCGGATTCTACGAGCAGTACTTC,CASKVRLGFYEQYF
TRBV5-5,TRBJ2-3,.,TRBD2,TGTGCCAGCAGCACTAGACTAGCGGGAGCTTCAGATACGCAGTATTTT,CASSTRLAGASDTQYF
TRBV27,TRBJ2-1,.,TRBD2,TGTGCCAGCAGTTTAGGACTAGCGGTATACAATGAGCAGTTCTTC,CASSLGLAVYNEQFF
TRBV25-1,TRBJ2-3,.,.,TGTGCCAGTTCTAGCGAGCGGAGGGAAAGAGATACGCAGTATTTT,CASSSERRERDTQYF
TRBV7-2,TRBJ1-2,.,.,TGTGCCAGCAGCTTAGGGGGCTATGGCTACACCTTC,CASSLGGYGYTF
TRBV27,TRBJ1-1,.,.,TGTGCCAGCAGTTTATTAGGGACACTCGACACTGAAGCTTTCTTT,CASSLLGTLDTEAFF
TRBV14,TRBJ1-2,.,.,TGTGCCAGCAGCCAAGAGGACGGGATTAGCTATGGCTACACCTTC,CASSQEDGISYGYTF
TRBV6-1,TRBJ1-5,.,.,TGTGCCAGCAGTGAAGGGGTGGGCCAGCCCCAGCATTTT,CASSEGVGQPQHF
TRBV2,TRBJ2-2,.,TRBD2,TGTGCCAGCAGTGTGGCTAGCGGGATCGTTAGCACCGGGGAGCTGTTTTTT,CASSVASGIVSTGELFF
TRBV5-4,TRBJ2-5,.,TRBD2,TGTGCCAGCAGCCTCGGACTAGCGCAAGAGACCCAGTACTTC,CASSLGLAQETQYF
TRBV6-6,TRBJ1-1,.,.,TGTGCCAGCAGTTACAGGGGAGGCACTGAAGCTTTCTTT,CASSYRGGTEAFF
TRBV7-8,TRBJ2-3,.,TRBD2,TGTGCCAGCAGCCTGAAGCGGGAGAGGGTAGATACGCAGTATTTT,CASSLKRERVDTQYF
TRBV11-2,TRBJ1-2,.,.,TGTGCCAGCAGCCCACTGTCGTCAGCCCCTCCCCATGGCTACACCTTC,CASSPLSSAPPHGYTF
TRBV18,TRBJ2-7,once,TRBD1,TGTGCCAGCTCACCAGTATTCAGGGGGCCGAACTACGAGCAGTACTTC,CASSPVFRGPNYEQYF
TRBV27,TRBJ2-7,.,.,TGTGCCAGCAGTTTAACTAGATCCTCCTACGAGCAGTACTTC,CASSLTRSSYEQYF
TRBV19,TRBJ2-7,once,.,TGTGCCAGTAGTATGGACCTCGCCTACGAGCAGTACTTC,CASSMDLAYEQYF
TRBV7-6,TRBJ2-2,.,.,TGTGCCAGCAGCTTAGGCCCCTTAGGGCCCGGGGAGCTGTTTTTT,CASSLGPLGPGELFF
TRBV11-2,TRBJ2-1,.,TRBD2,TGTGCCAGCAGCTTAGATCGCGGCGGGAGGGGCTACAATGAGCAGTTCTTC,CASSLDRGGRGYNEQFF
TRBV28,TRBJ1-3,.,.,TGTGCCAGCAGTTACGGGGGCAGCGCTGGAAACACCATATATTTT,CASSYGGSAGNTIYF
TRBV2,TRBJ1-2,.,.,TGTGCCAGCACCGAGGACAGATTCTATGGCTACACCTTC,CASTEDRFYGYTF
TRBV6-1,TRBJ2-7,few,TRBD2,TGTGCCAGCAGTGTGGGACTAGCGGCAACCTACGAGCAGTACTTC,CASSVGLAATYEQYF
TRBV19,TRBJ2-1,.,TRBD1,TGTGCCAGCACCTCGATTGACAGGGGGACGTACAATGAGCAGTTCTTC,CASTSIDRGTYNEQFF
TRBV5-8,TRBJ2-1,.,.,TGTGCCAGCAGCTTGACTCCCAATGGCAATGAGCAGTTCTTC,CASSLTPNGNEQFF
TRBV20-1,TRBJ1-2,.,.,TGCAGTGCTAGAGGGGGGAGTGGCTACACCTTC,CSARGGSGYTF
TRBV13,TRBJ1-5,.,.,TGTGCCAGCAGCTTAGGCCGGCGGATGAGCAATCAGCCCCAGCATTTT,CASSLGRRMSNQPQHF
TRBV7-2,TRBJ1-2,once,.,TGTGCCAGCAGCCAACAGGTTCTCAACTATGGCTACACCTTC,CASSQQVLNYGYTF
TRBV19,TRBJ2-3,.,.,TGTGCCAGTAGCAAGGAAGATACGCAGTATTTT,CASSKEDTQYF
TRBV19,TRBJ2-3,.,.,TGTGCCAGTAGTATAGGGGCTAGCGGCACAGATACGCAGTATTTT,CASSIGASGTDTQYF
TRBV7-2,TRBJ2-5,.,TRBD2,TGTGCCAGCAGCTTCTCCTCTGAGGGAGGGCAAGAGACCCAGTACTTC,CASSFSSEGGQETQYF
TRBV7-9,TRBJ2-5,.,.,TGTGCCAGCAGCCAGCTTAGGGGGGGGCAGCAAGAGACCCAGTACTTC,CASSQLRGGQQETQYF
TRBV15,TRBJ2-7,.,TRBD2,TGTGCCACCAGCAGAGATCTTTCAGCGGGAGGCCTAATCTCCTACGAGCAGTACTTC,CATSRDLSAGGLISYEQYF
TRBV28,TRBJ1-5,.,.,TGTGCCAGCAGTTTAAGAGGTAGCAATCAGCCCCAGCATTTT,CASSLRGSNQPQHF
TRBV11-1,TRBJ2-1,.,TRBD2,TGTGCCAGCAGCTCCTCAGGGACTAGAGAGTACAATGAGCAGTTCTTC,CASSSSGTREYNEQFF